This T cell receptor beta chain derives from a study of beta chain features in type 1 diabetes. Expressed TCRB transcripts got sequenced, as all isolated RNA was reverse transcribed. Clones were sequenced by immunoSEQ multiplex PCR, and TCRdb holds only the in-frame ones, with some missing. The sample yields roughly 610,000 clones, 15% seen once. This CDR3 spans 11 amino acids. Germline CDR1 and CDR2: GTSNPN and SVGIG (reference sequence). Trimming stripped 3 bases from V and 13 bases from J, with 15 bases between. Study-wide points: It was among patients, rather than healthy donors, that naive, central memory and Treg TCRB repertoires appeared more similar. Still unanswered here is whether HLA type influences TCRB rearrangement. Patients with Type 1 diabetes showed moderately but significantly shorter TCRB CDR3s in all four CD4+ subsets.

Note on this clone: Its antigen is unidentified.

The sequenced sample consisted of naive CD4+ T cells from blood. The genes are TRBV30 and TRBJ1-2, with D maybe TRBD1 (5 bases). This clonotype originated in a man younger than 35 in good health. The CDR3 DNA follows: TGTGCCTGGAGCCCCGGGGTGGGGCTCACCTTC. It encodes CAWSPGVGLTF.